This TCR beta chain appears in the sequencing data of a study of control samples from healthy donors and cancer patients. This clone was observed once. Libraries were prepared by immunoSEQ multiplex PCR; TCRdb keeps only in-frame clonotypes and omits some of them. The table records 90,000 or so clones, 86% of them present only once. J lost 7 bases, V lost 2 bases, and 5 bases had no gene match. CDR3 length: 16 residues. The clonotype was recovered from a woman between 50 and 59 years old in good health. The V gene is TRBV23-1, the J gene TRBJ2-2; 12 bases are a match to TRBD2. TRBV23-1 is sorted into the ORF group, with uncertain function. Sequenced input: blood. The CDR3 DNA is TGCGCCAGCAGTCAACTAGCGGGAGGGCCTTTCGGGGAGCTGTTTTTT. It yields the protein CASSQLAGGPFGELFF.